This T cell receptor (beta chain) was obtained from a study of human T cells and chemical hapten exposure. The time point is: patch test 2, 6 weeks after DPC sensitization. Treatment of the sample: therapeutic diphenylcyclopropenone sensitization with weekly scalp DPC. CDR1 SGHTA and CDR2 FQGNSA come from the germline V gene. V lost 4 bases and J 4 bases, leaving 19 bases between the germline ends. CDR3 length equals 16 residues. TCRdb re-derived calls from the RACE reads in MiXCR, one entry per CDR3 protein. Found here are a few hundred thousand distinct CDR3 sequences, around 6% of them singletons; the top ten hold 4.5% to 6%. Many counts were recorded for this clonotype.

The specimen comprised whole blood, sampled in connection with sensitization to the hapten diphenylcyclopropenone (DPC). The chain links TRBV7-2 to TRBJ2-5; a weak D match, TRBD2 (8 bases). This TCR derives from a woman aged 18-35 years with alopecia areata. Some clones in this sample may be carry-over from other donors' samples. This chain's CDR3 is CASSSGGTARRETQYF. The CDR3 bases are TGTGCCAGCAGCTCGGGGGGGACAGCGAGGCGAGAGACCCAGTACTTC.